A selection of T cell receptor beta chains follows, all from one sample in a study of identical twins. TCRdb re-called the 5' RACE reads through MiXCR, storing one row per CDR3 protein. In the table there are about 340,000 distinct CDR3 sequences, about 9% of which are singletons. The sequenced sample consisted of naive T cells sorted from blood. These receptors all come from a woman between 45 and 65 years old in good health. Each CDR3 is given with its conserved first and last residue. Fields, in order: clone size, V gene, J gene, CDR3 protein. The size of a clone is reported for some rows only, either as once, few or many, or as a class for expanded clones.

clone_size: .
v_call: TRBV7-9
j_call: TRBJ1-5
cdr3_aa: CASSLAGDGNQPQHF

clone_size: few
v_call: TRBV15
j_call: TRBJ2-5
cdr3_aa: CATSRDSGGLEETQYF

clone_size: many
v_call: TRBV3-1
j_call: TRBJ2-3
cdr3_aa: CASSRLAGGGPDTQYF

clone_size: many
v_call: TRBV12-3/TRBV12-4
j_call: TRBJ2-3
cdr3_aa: CASSSLSFSSDTQYF

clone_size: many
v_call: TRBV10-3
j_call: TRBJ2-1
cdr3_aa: CAISEPTGSRVEQFF

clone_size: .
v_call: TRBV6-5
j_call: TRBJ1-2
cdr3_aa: CASSPRRGNYGYTF

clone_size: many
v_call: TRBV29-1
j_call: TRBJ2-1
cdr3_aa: CSVDWGYNEQFF

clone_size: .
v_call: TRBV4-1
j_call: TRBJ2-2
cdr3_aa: CASSPQGRGSRTDTGELFF

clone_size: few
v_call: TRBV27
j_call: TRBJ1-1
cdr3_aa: CASSLSQGNEAFF

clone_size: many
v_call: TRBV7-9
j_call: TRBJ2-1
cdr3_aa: CASSLVQTSAYNEQFF

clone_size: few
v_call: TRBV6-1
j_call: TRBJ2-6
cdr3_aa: CASRPGDLSGANVLTF

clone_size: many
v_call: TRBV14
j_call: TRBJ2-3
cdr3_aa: CASSPLGTPITDTQYF

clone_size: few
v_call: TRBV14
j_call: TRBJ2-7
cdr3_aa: CASSQDMDGEQYF

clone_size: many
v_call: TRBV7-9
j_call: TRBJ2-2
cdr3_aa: CASSPIRAGMAGELFF

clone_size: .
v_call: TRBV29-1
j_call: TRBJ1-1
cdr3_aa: CSAQGNTEAFF

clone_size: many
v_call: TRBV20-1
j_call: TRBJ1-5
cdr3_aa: CSARASNQPQHF

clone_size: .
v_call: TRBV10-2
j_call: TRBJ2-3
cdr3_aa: CASRVIDTQYF

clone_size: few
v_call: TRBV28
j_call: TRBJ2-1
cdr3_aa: CASSYLGYEQFF

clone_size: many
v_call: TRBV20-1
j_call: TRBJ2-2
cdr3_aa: CSARGFGLAGGGELFF

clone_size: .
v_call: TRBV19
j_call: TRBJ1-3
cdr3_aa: CASTHQFSGNTIYF

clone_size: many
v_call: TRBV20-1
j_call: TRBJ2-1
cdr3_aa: CSAPLSGREYNEQFF

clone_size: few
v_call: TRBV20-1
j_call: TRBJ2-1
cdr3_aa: CSATTTSEHNSYNEQFF

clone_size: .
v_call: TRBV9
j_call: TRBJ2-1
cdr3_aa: CASSVVTGRDNEQFF

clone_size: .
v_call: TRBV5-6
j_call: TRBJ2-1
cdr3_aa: CASSINRGLSEQFF

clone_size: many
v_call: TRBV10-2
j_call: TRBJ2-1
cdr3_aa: CASSAQGLYNEQFF

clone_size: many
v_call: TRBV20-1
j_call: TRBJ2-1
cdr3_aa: CSARSLVTSGYNEQFF

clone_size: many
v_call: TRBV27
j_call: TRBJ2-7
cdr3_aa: CASSLMVGVSYEQYF

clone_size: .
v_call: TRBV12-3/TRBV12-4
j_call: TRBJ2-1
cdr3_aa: CASRKTGDGSYNEQFF

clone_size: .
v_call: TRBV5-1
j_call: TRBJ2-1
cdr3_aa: CASSPLTSGGYNEQFF

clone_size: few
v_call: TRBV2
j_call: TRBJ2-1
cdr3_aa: CASSYASGYDNEQFF

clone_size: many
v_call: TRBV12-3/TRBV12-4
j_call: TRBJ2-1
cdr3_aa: CASSRPPSGRGNEQFF

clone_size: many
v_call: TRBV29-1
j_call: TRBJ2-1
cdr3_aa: CSVDSRGTSWYNEQFF

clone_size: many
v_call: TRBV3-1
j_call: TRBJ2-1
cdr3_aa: CASSQVRTGNNEQFF

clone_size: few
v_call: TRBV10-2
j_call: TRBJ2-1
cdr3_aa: CASKGDSLNEQFF

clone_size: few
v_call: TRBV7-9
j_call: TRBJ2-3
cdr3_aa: CASSHIAGGITDTQYF

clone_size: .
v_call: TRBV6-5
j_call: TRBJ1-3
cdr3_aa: CASSSQPPGIGNTIYF

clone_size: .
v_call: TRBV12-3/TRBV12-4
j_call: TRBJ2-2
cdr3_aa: CASSSGTGGANTGELFF

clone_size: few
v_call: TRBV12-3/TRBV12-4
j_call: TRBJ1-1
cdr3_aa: CASSFGSHRNTEAFF

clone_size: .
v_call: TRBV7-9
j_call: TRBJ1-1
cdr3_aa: CASSSRQGVSTEAFF

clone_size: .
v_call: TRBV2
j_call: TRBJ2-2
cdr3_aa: CASEDFTSNTGELFF

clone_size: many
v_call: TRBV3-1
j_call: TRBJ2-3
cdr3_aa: CASSQGLPGADTQYF

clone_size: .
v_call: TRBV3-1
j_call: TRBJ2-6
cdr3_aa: CASRRQGAGANVLTF

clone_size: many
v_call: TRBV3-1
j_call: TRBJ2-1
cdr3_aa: CASSRSPGEYNEQFF

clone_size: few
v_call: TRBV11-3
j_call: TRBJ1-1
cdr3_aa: CASSSRQGYEAFF

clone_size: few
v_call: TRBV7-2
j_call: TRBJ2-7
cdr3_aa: CASSPSGSYEQYF

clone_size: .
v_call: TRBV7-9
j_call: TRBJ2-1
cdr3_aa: CASSPAGVSYNEQFF